These T cell receptor beta chains were read from a single sample in a study of CD8+ T cells in alopecia areata. Produced via immunoSEQ multiplex PCR; TCRdb's table is partial and in-frame only. The table has about 150,000 clones, 50% to 65% seen once. Sequencing was performed on CD8+ T cells sorted from blood, taken at week 0. The receptors were sampled from a human donor with alopecia areata. Both conserved end residues are part of each CDR3. D genes are given only for firm matches. Clone size is given for some rows only: seen once, a few or many times, or a class if the clone is expanded.

V gene	clone size	J gene	D gene	CDR3 protein	CDR3 DNA
TRBV13	.	TRBJ1-3	.	CASSGEGLGNTIYF	TGTGCCAGCAGCGGCGAGGGCCTTGGAAACACCATATATTTT
TRBV30	.	TRBJ1-1	.	CAWSVYAVPEAFF	TGTGCCTGGAGTGTCTATGCGGTCCCTGAAGCTTTCTTT
TRBV23-1	.	TRBJ1-6	.	CASGGRTAYNSPLHF	TGCGCCAGCGGGGGAAGGACAGCCTATAATTCACCCCTCCACTTT
TRBV28	.	TRBJ2-1	TRBD1	CASSFGQGASLNEQFF	TGTGCCAGCAGTTTCGGACAGGGGGCGAGTTTGAATGAGCAGTTCTTC
TRBV11-1	.	TRBJ2-1	TRBD1	CASSQGTGGYEQFF	TGTGCCAGCAGCCAAGGGACAGGCGGTTATGAGCAGTTCTTC
TRBV27	few	TRBJ1-3	TRBD1	CASSYGTGEGNTIYF	TGTGCCAGCAGTTACGGGACAGGTGAAGGAAACACCATATATTTT
TRBV13	.	TRBJ2-5	.	CASSSPLMGMETQYF	TGTGCCAGCAGCTCGCCCCTGATGGGGATGGAGACCCAGTACTTC
TRBV15	.	TRBJ2-7	TRBD1	CATSRGAQGYEQYF	TGTGCCACCAGCAGAGGCGCACAGGGGTACGAGCAGTACTTC
TRBV7-6	.	TRBJ2-6	TRBD1	CASSGRDRKTSFGANVLTF	TGTGCCAGCAGCGGGCGGGACAGGAAAACCTCTTTTGGGGCCAACGTCCTGACTTTC
TRBV5-1	few	TRBJ2-1	.	CASSVGNEQFF	TGCGCCAGCAGCGTGGGCAATGAGCAGTTCTTC
TRBV13	once	TRBJ2-7	.	CATQVQGTNSHEQYF	TGTGCCACCCAAGTACAGGGAACGAATTCTCACGAGCAGTACTTC
TRBV29-1	few	TRBJ1-2	.	CSVEGAFLGYTF	TGCAGCGTTGAAGGGGCCTTCCTTGGCTACACCTTC
TRBV6-6	.	TRBJ2-7	.	CASSYSRSYEQYF	TGTGCCAGCAGTTACAGCAGGAGCTACGAGCAGTACTTC
TRBV4-3	.	TRBJ1-1	TRBD1	CASSQKGAYTEAFF	TGCGCCAGCAGCCAAAAGGGGGCATACACTGAAGCTTTCTTT
TRBV6-5	.	TRBJ2-3	.	CASSTQVGDTDTQYF	TGTGCCAGCAGTACTCAGGTGGGGGACACAGATACGCAGTATTTT
TRBV28	.	TRBJ2-5	.	CASSAIETQYF	TGTGCCAGCAGTGCCATAGAGACCCAGTACTTC
TRBV29-1	few	TRBJ2-2	TRBD2	CSGSSGGAAELFF	TGCAGCGGCTCTAGCGGGGGGGCCGCGGAGCTGTTTTTT
TRBV4-3	.	TRBJ2-7	.	CASSQDFDLEDYEQYF	TGCGCCAGCAGCCAAGATTTTGACTTGGAGGACTACGAGCAGTACTTC
TRBV9	.	TRBJ1-2	.	CASTGEYGYTF	TGTGCCAGCACCGGGGAATATGGCTACACCTTC
TRBV5-6	once	TRBJ1-1	.	CASSLIRDMNTEAFF	TGTGCCAGCAGCTTGATCAGGGACATGAACACTGAAGCTTTCTTT
TRBV2	.	TRBJ2-7	.	CASSNTYEQYF	TGTGCCAGCAGTAACACCTACGAGCAGTACTTC
TRBV28	.	TRBJ2-5	TRBD2	CASSLVGGAAGDETQYF	TGTGCCAGCAGTTTAGTCGGGGGGGCGGCGGGCGACGAGACCCAGTACTTC
TRBV30	.	TRBJ2-1	TRBD1	CAWSVEGAIHNEQFF	TGTGCCTGGAGTGTTGAGGGGGCGATCCACAATGAGCAGTTCTTC
TRBV30	once	TRBJ2-2	.	CAWSVGLASTGELFF	TGTGCCTGGAGTGTAGGGTTAGCGAGCACCGGGGAGCTGTTTTTT
TRBV7-2	few	TRBJ2-3	.	CASSLSSAPGDTQYF	TGTGCCAGCAGCTTATCTAGTGCACCAGGGGATACGCAGTATTTT
TRBV7-9	.	TRBJ1-5	.	CASRQGSNQPQHF	TGTGCCAGCAGACAGGGCTCCAATCAGCCCCAGCATTTT
TRBV5-4	.	TRBJ2-3	.	CASSFTRELVRADTQYF	TGTGCCAGCAGCTTCACCCGAGAACTAGTCCGCGCAGATACGCAGTATTTT
TRBV29-1	few	TRBJ2-1	.	CSADAYNEQFF	TGCAGCGCCGATGCTTACAATGAGCAGTTCTTC
TRBV30	.	TRBJ2-7	.	CAWRTDYEQYF	TGTGCCTGGCGGACCGACTACGAGCAGTACTTC
TRBV30	.	TRBJ2-7	.	CAWSVSRSYEQYF	TGTGCCTGGAGTGTCTCCAGGTCCTACGAGCAGTACTTC
TRBV29-1	few	TRBJ2-3	TRBD2	CSVSELAKRDTQYF	TGCAGCGTCTCCGAACTAGCGAAACGAGATACGCAGTATTTT
TRBV9	.	TRBJ2-3	.	CASSDGEDTQYF	TGTGCCAGCAGCGACGGAGAAGATACGCAGTATTTT
TRBV30	.	TRBJ2-5	.	CAWSVRVWEQYF	TGTGCCTGGAGTGTACGGGTTTGGGAGCAGTACTTC
TRBV7-2	once	TRBJ1-5	.	CASSLETGSNQPQHF	TGTGCCAGCAGCTTAGAGACAGGAAGCAATCAGCCCCAGCATTTT
TRBV29-1	.	TRBJ1-5	.	CSVEDSSSNQPQHF	TGCAGCGTTGAAGATTCCAGTAGCAATCAGCCCCAGCATTTT